This T cell receptor (beta chain) was identified in a study of naive and memory T cell subsets. Regarding the study as a whole: Naive repertoires, especially CD8, held a few larger clonotypes, possibly memory cells re-expressing CD45RA.

Trimming left V 5 bases short and J 0 bases short, with 11 bases between. The CDR3 contains 15 residues. Germline V gives CDR1 MNHNY, CDR2 SVGAGI (reference sequence). This clonotype was detected only a few times. Its cognate antigen is unknown. An equimolar mix of two oligonucleotides served as the beta constant-region primer for TRBC1 and TRBC2. The ligated cDNA underwent four PCR rounds using SP2 and nested alpha and beta constant-region primers. In TCRdb, the UMI-ligation and nested PCR reads were re-called with MiXCR into one record per CDR3 protein. This sample yields 99,000 or so distinct CDR3 sequences, of which approximately 14% are seen a single time; roughly 2.8% belongs to the top ten.

The TCR was taken from a human donor in good health. The chain carries TRBV6-6 and TRBJ1-5; D unclear. Input material: naive CD8+ T cells from blood. DNA of the CDR3: TGTGCCAGCAGTGCGACACCCGATAGCAATCAGCCCCAGCATTTT. It yields the protein CASSATPDSNQPQHF.